Listed here are 11 T cell receptor beta chains from one sample, sequenced in a study of blood T cell repertoires in COVID-19 (dated by TCRdb to the early 2020s). The library came from the immunoSEQ multiplex PCR assay. TCRdb provides this immuneACCESS table in a form limited to in-frame rearrangements. Some clones are lacking; in checked studies, under half of them reflect an unresolved V gene, and why the rest are absent is not known. Present in this sample are 100,000 to 120,000 clones, roughly four fifths of which were seen just once. The ten largest clones represent approximately 15% of the sample. Source material: peripheral blood. The source is a woman aged 55-70 years with acute or convalescent COVID-19.

The chain links TRBV19 to TRBJ1-2; possibly TRBD1 for D (5 bases). With 9 bases removed from V and 8 bases from J, the gap between germline ends came to 22 bases. The CDR3 is 14 residues long. Germline CDR1 is LNHDA and CDR2 is SQIVND (reference sequence). The CDR3 nucleotides are TGTGCCAGCCGGTCCCCGGGGGGGGACGGAGGCTACACCTTC. Translated: CASRSPGGDGGYTF.

This sequence joins TRBV27 and TRBJ2-7; the D gene is possibly TRBD2 (7 bases). The ends were cut back, 9 bases at V and 0 bases at J, with 15 bases in the middle. Germline-derived CDR1 and CDR2 are MNHEY and SMNVEV (reference sequence). This CDR3 region has 14 residues. CDR3 bases: TGTGCCAGTCGACCGGGGGGCCCCTCCTACGAGCAGTACTTC. Its translation: CASRPGGPSYEQYF.

V and J are TRBV4-2 and TRBJ1-2, with D uncertain. The CDR3 runs 13 residues. From germline, CDR1 is LGHNA and CDR2 YNFKEQ. Trimming pared 0 bases from V and 2 bases from J, leaving 4 bases between. CDR3 bases: TGTGCCAGCAGCCAAGAGGGCAACTATGGCTACACCTTC. It is translated as CASSQEGNYGYTF.

This clone was picked up one time. The V call is TRBV27, the J call TRBJ2-1; 14 nucleotides match TRBD2. The germline gives CDR1 MNHEY, CDR2 SMNVEV (reference sequence). This CDR3 is 15 amino acids long. With 5 bases clipped from V and 9 bases from J, the junction kept 6 bases outside the gene matches. The DNA of the CDR3 is TGTGCCAGCAGTCCGGGACTAGCGGGGGTTGGTGAGCAGTTCTTC. Its protein is CASSPGLAGVGEQFF.

This clone came up once. Germline is not matched at one junction end, which may reflect a read error. The V gene is TRBV28, the J gene TRBJ2-5; 8 bases line up with TRBD2. Germline CDR1 is MDHEN and CDR2 is SYDVKM. This CDR3 contains 13 residues. This CDR3 is CASRASGAGASDF. CDR3 DNA sequence: TGTGCCAGCAGGGCGTCGGGAGCGGGGGCCTCTGACTTC.

This chain uses TRBV15 with TRBJ2-7, with a possible D match to TRBD1 (5 bases). Per germline, CDR1 LNHNV and CDR2 YYDKDF (reference sequence). The CDR3 loop spans 12 amino acids. V was clipped by 5 bases and J by 2 bases, with 7 bases between them. The CDR3 is CATSDSTYEQYF. CDR3 in DNA: TGTGCCACCAGCGACAGTACCTACGAGCAGTACTTC.

This clone was detected a few times. This chain connects TRBV7-9 to TRBJ1-2; TRBD1 is a possible D gene (5 bases). Germline V CDR1 and CDR2: SEHNR, FQNEAQ (reference sequence). The CDR3 extends over 14 amino acids. The V gene lost 2 bases and the J gene lost 4 bases, with 11 bases spanning the gap. The CDR3 region is CASSLWRGIYGYTF. CDR3 nucleotide sequence: TGTGCCAGCAGCTTATGGAGGGGCATCTATGGCTACACCTTC.

This clone was counted a few times. The chain carries TRBV5-5 and TRBJ2-5; 10 nucleotides agree with TRBD2. The CDR3 spans 16 residues. The germline gives CDR1 SGHKS, CDR2 YYEKEE (reference sequence). V was pared by 0 bases and J by 5 bases, with 7 bases of the junction left unmatched. The CDR3 nucleotides read TGTGCCAGCAGCTTGGAGTTAGCGGGGGGCCGGGAGACCCAGTACTTC. It is translated as CASSLELAGGRETQYF.

The gene calls are TRBV6-1 and TRBJ2-1, with 13 bases that match TRBD2. V trimming: 4 bases; J trimming: 8 bases; junction bases outside the gene matches: 8. The CDR3 sequence is 16 residues long. Germline assignment: CDR1 MNHNS and CDR2 SASEGT. The CDR3 protein is CASSGTSGGIRDEQFF. The CDR3 DNA is TGTGCCAGCAGTGGGACTAGCGGGGGAATCAGGGATGAGCAGTTCTTC.

J is TRBJ2-7 and V is TRBV4-2; a possible D gene is TRBD1 (5 bases). Trimming removed 1 base at V and 3 bases at J, with 10 bases between. Germline V CDR1 and CDR2: LGHNA, YNFKEQ. CDR3 length equals 14 residues. CDR3 sequence: CASSQGQGDYEQYF. DNA for the CDR3: TGTGCCAGCAGCCAAGGGCAGGGTGACTACGAGCAGTACTTC.

The chain employs TRBV12-3 or TRBV12-4 and TRBJ1-1; D is unresolved. The germline V and J ends were trimmed by 0 bases and 5 bases, with 7 bases remaining between them. This CDR3 is built from 13 residues. The CDR3 reads CASSLALRTEAFF. CDR3 DNA: TGTGCCAGCAGTTTAGCGCTCCGGACTGAAGCTTTCTTT.